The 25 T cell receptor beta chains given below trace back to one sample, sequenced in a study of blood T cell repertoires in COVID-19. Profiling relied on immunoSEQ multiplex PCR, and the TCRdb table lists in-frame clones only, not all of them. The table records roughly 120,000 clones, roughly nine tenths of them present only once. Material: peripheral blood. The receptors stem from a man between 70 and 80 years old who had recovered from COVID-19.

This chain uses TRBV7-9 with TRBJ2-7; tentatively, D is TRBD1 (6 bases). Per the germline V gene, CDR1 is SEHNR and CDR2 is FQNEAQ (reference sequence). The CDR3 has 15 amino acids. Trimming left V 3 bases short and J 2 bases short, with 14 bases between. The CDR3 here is CASSFPRDTAYEQYF. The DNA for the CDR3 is TGTGCCAGCAGCTTCCCTCGGGACACCGCCTACGAGCAGTACTTC.

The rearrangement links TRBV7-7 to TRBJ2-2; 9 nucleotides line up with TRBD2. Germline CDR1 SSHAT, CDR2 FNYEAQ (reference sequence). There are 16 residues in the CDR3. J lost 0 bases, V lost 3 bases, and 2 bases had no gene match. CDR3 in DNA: TGTGCCAGCAGCTTTTCTAGCGGGACGAACACCGGGGAGCTGTTTTTT. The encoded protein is CASSFSSGTNTGELFF.

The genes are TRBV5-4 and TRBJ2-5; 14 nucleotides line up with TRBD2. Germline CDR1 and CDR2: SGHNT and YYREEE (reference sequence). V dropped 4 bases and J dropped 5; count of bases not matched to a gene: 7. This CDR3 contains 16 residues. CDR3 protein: CASSQGLAGGGETQYF. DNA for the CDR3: TGTGCCAGCAGCCAAGGACTAGCGGGGGGCGGGGAGACCCAGTACTTC.

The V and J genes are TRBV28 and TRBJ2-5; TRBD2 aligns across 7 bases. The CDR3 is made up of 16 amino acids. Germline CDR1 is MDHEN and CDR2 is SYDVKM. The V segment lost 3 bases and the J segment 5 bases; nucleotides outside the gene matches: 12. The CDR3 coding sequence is TGTGCCAGCAGTTTTTTGGGCGGGAGAAGGACTGAGACCCAGTACTTC. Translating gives CASSFLGGRRTETQYF.

CDR3 sequence reads: CASSGQGAGELFF. CDR3 coding DNA: TGTGCCAGCAGCGGACAGGGCGCCGGGGAGCTGTTTTTT. The J gene is TRBJ2-2, the V gene TRBV2; 8 bases align to TRBD1. CDR3 length: 13 residues. CDR1 and CDR2 from the germline V gene are SNHLY and FYNNEI. V was clipped by 6 bases and J by 6 bases; unmatched bases: 3.

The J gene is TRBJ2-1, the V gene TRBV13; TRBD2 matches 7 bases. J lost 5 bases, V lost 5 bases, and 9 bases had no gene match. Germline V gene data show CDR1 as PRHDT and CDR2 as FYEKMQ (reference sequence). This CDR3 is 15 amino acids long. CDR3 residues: CASSVTGGPNNEQFF. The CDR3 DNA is TGTGCCAGCAGCGTAACGGGGGGACCTAACAATGAGCAGTTCTTC.

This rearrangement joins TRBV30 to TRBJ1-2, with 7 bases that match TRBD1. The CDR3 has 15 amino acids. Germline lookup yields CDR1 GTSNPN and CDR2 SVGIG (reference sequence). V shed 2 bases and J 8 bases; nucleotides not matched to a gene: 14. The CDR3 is CAWSNWAGGREGYTF. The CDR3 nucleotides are TGTGCCTGGAGTAATTGGGCAGGGGGACGAGAGGGCTACACCTTC.

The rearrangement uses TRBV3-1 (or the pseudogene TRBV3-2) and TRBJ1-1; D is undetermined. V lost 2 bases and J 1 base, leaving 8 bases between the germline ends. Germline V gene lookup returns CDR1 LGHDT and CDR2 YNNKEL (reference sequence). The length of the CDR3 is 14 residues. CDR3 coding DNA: TGTGCCAGCAGCCAATTACAACCGAACACTGAAGCTTTCTTT. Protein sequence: CASSQLQPNTEAFF.

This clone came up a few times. CDR3 region: CASSKQGAITEAFF. The CDR3 coding sequence is TGCGCCAGCAGCAAACAGGGGGCAATCACTGAAGCTTTCTTT. The chain recombines TRBV5-1 with TRBJ1-1; TRBD1 aligns across 9 bases. Germline values: CDR1 SGHRS, CDR2 YFSETQ. V was pared by 4 bases and J by 4 bases, with 5 bases of the junction left unmatched. The CDR3 spans 14 residues.

This chain's CDR3 is CASSQSLAGNTGELFF. The CDR3 region has the DNA TGTGCCAGCTCACAATCACTAGCGGGAAACACCGGGGAGCTGTTTTTT. The chain links TRBV18 to TRBJ2-2, with TRBD2 identical over 10 bases. Germline CDR1 and CDR2: KGHSH and LQKENI. This CDR3 is 16 amino acids long. Trimming cost V 4 bases and J 2 bases; bases outside gene matches: 4.

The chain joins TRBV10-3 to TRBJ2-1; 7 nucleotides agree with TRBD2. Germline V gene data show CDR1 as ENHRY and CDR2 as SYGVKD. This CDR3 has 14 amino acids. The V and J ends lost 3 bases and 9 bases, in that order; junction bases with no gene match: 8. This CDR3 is CAISDKRDYAEQFF. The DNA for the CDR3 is TGTGCCATCAGTGATAAACGGGACTACGCTGAGCAGTTCTTC.

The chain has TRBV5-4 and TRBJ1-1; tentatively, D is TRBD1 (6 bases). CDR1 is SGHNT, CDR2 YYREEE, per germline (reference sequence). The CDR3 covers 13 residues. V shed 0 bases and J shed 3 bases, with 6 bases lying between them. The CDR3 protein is CASSLDRDTEAFF. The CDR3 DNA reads TGTGCCAGCAGCTTGGACAGGGACACTGAAGCTTTCTTT.

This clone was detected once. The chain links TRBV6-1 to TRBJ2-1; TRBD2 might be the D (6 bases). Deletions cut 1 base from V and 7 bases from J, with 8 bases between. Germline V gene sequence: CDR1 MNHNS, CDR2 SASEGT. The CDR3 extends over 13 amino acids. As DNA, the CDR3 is TGTGCCAGCAGTGAAGTGGGGGGAAATGAGCAGTTCTTC. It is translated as CASSEVGGNEQFF.

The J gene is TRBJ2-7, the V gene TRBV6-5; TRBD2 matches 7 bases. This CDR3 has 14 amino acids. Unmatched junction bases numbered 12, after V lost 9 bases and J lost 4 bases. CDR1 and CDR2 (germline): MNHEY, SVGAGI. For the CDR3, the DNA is TGTGCCAGTTCTAGCGGACAAAGAACTTACGAGCAGTACTTC. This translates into CASSSGQRTYEQYF.

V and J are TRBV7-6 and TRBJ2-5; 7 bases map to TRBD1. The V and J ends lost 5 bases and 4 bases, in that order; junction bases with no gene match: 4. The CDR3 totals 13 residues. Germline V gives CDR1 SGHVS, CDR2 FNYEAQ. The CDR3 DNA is TGTGCCAGCAGCCGGGACAGTCGAGAGACCCAGTACTTC. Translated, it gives CASSRDSRETQYF.

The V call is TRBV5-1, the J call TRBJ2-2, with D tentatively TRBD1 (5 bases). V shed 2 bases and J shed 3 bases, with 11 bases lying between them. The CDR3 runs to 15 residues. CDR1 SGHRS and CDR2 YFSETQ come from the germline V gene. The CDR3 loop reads CASSFRIGDTGELFF. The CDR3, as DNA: TGCGCCAGCAGCTTTCGAATAGGGGACACCGGGGAGCTGTTTTTT. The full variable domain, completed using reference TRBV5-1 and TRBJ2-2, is KAGVTQTPRYLIKTRGQQVTLSCSPISGHRSVSWYQQTPGQGLQFLFEYFSETQRNKGNFPGRFSGRQFSNSRSEMNVSTLELGDSALYLCASSFRIGDTGELFFGEGSRLTVL.

The chain's CDR3 is CASSLYRGGEKLFF. The CDR3 DNA sequence: TGTGCCAGCAGCTTATACAGGGGTGGTGAAAAACTGTTTTTT. The V and J genes are TRBV7-9 and TRBJ1-4; 7 bases are shared with TRBD1. This CDR3 has 14 amino acids. With V trimmed by 2 bases and J by 7 bases, 4 bases remained unmatched. Germline CDR1 reads SEHNR; CDR2 reads FQNEAQ (reference sequence). The full variable domain, rest sourced from reference TRBV7-9 and TRBJ1-4, is DTGVSQNPRHKITKRGQNVTFRCDPISEHNRLYWYRQTLGQGPEFLTYFQNEAQLEKSRLLSDRFSAERPKGSFSTLEIQRTEQGDSAMYLCASSLYRGGEKLFFGSGTQLSVL.

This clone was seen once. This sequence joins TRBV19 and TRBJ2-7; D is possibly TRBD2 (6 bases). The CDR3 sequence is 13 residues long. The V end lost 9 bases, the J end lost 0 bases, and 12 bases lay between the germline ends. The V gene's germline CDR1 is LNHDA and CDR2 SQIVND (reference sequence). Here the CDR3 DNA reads TGTGCCAGCGCATACGGGAGCTCCTACGAGCAGTACTTC. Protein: CASAYGSSYEQYF.

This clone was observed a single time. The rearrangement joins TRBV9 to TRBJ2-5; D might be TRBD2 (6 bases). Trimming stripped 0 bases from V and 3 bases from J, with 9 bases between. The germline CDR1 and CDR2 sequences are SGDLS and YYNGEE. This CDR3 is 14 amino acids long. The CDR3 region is CASSVDPGEETQYF. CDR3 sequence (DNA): TGTGCCAGCAGCGTAGACCCGGGAGAAGAGACCCAGTACTTC.

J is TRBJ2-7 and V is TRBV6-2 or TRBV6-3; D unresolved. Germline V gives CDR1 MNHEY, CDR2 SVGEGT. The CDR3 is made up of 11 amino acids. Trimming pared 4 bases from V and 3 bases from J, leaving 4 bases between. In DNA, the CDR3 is TGTGCCAGCAGTTCCGTCTACGAGCAGTACTTC. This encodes CASSSVYEQYF.

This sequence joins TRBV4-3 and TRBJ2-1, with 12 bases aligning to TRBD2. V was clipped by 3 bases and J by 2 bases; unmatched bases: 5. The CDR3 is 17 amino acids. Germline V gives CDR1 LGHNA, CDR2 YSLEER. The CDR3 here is CASSQGWTSGTYNEQFF. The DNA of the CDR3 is TGCGCCAGCAGCCAGGGTTGGACTAGCGGGACCTACAATGAGCAGTTCTTC.

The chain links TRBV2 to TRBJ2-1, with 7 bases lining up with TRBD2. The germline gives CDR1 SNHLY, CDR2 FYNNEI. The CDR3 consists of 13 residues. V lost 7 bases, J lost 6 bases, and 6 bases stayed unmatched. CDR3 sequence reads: CASKVGGFNEQFF. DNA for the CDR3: TGTGCCAGCAAGGTCGGGGGGTTCAATGAGCAGTTCTTC.

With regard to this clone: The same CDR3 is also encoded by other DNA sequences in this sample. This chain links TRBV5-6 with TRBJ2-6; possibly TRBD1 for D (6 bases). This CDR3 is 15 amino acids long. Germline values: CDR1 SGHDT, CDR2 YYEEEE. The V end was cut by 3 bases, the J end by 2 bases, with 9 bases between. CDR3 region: CASSYRVAGANVLTF. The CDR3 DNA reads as TGTGCCAGCAGCTACAGGGTCGCTGGGGCCAACGTCCTGACTTTC.

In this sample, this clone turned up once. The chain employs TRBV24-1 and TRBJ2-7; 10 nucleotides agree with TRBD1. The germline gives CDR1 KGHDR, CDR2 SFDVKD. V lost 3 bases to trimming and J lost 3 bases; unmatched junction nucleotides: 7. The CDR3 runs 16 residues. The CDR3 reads CATSDPGQGGSYEQYF. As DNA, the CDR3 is TGTGCCACCAGTGATCCCGGACAGGGGGGGAGCTACGAGCAGTACTTC.

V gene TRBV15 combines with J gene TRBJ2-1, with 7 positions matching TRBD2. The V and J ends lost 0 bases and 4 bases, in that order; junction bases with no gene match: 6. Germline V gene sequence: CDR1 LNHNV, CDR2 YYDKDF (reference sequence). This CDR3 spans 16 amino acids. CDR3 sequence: CATSRDWASGYNEQFF. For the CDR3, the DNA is TGTGCCACCAGCAGAGATTGGGCTAGCGGATACAATGAGCAGTTCTTC.